This T cell receptor (beta chain) derives from a study of blood T cell repertoires in COVID-19. Background on the study: Researchers got acute and convalescent COVID-19 samples from the United States, Italy and Spain. PBMCs, B-cell-depleted T cells, or T cells provided the cDNA or gDNA that made up the material.

The V and J ends lost 7 bases and 5 bases respectively, with 15 bases between them. The germline V gene has CDR1 SNHLY and CDR2 FYNNEI. The CDR3 loop spans 13 amino acids. Under the authors' procedure: From reference gene primer amplification, estimates of nucleated cell counts were derived. Sequenced by immunoSEQ multiplex PCR; TCRdb stores in-frame clones only, minus some. V, J and clone size derive from that table, while D and trimming were established from the DNA sequence. The sample comprises approximately 100,000 clones, roughly 88% of which are singletons, and under 7.5% rests with the top ten.

The chain recombines TRBV2 with TRBJ2-7; no clear D. The receptor was isolated from a woman aged 55-69 years with acute or convalescent COVID-19. The sample consisted of peripheral blood. CDR3: CASMMGRDNEQYF. DNA for the CDR3: TGTGCCAGCATGATGGGCCGAGACAACGAGCAGTACTTC.